This TCR beta chain emerged from a study of cytomegalovirus exposure and HLA in healthy donors. Findings and caveats of the study: High specificity and sensitivity for cytomegalovirus status were reported for the classifier.

The PCR was carried out with 60 Vbeta primers and 13 Jbeta primers. Profiled with immunoSEQ multiplex PCR; TCRdb holds only in-frame clones, not every one. The sample yields about 160,000 clones, roughly 81% seen once. A remark on this clone: Its antigen is still unknown.

Trimming removed 6 bases from V and 5 bases from J, with 10 bases in between. The CDR3 is 13 residues long. CDR1 is LGHNT, CDR2 FRNRAP, per germline. Sequencing was carried out using PBMCs. This sequence joins TRBV12-5 and TRBJ1-4, with unresolved D. The clonotype was recovered from a man aged 18 to 29 in good health and CMV-seropositive. The CDR3 reads CASGPGRNEKLFF. The CDR3 bases are TGTGCTAGTGGCCCTGGGAGGAATGAAAAACTGTTTTTT.